This is a list of T cell receptor beta chains from one sample in a study of blood T cell repertoires in COVID-19. The data were produced by immunoSEQ multiplex PCR, yet TCRdb's version contains in-frame clones alone and is incomplete. This sample has some 130,000 clones, with 81% found just once. Sequencing was carried out using peripheral blood. Receptor source: a woman in her sixties or seventies with active or convalescent COVID-19. The CDR3 runs from the conserved cysteine through the conserved F or W. A D gene is named only where the DNA matches it firmly. Rows may omit the clone size; those that give it use once, few, many or a size class.

V gene: TRBV28; J gene: TRBJ1-2; clone size: -; D gene: -; CDR3 DNA: TGTGCCAGCAGTTCCGGACAGAGCTATGGCTACACCTTC; CDR3 protein: CASSSGQSYGYTF
V gene: TRBV4-1; J gene: TRBJ1-2; clone size: -; D gene: -; CDR3 DNA: TGCGCCAGCAGCCAATTAACAGGGTTCGACGGCTACACCTTC; CDR3 protein: CASSQLTGFDGYTF
V gene: TRBV29-1; J gene: TRBJ2-2; clone size: -; D gene: -; CDR3 DNA: TGCAGCGTTGTCCCGGGAGTGAACACCGGGGAGCTGTTTTTT; CDR3 protein: CSVVPGVNTGELFF
V gene: TRBV27; J gene: TRBJ2-3; clone size: -; D gene: TRBD2; CDR3 DNA: TGTGCCAGCAGTAGACTCAGAGGGACTAGTCAGGCAGATACGCAGTATTTT; CDR3 protein: CASSRLRGTSQADTQYF
V gene: TRBV2; J gene: TRBJ2-1; clone size: -; D gene: -; CDR3 DNA: TGTGCCAGCTGGAGTGAGGACAAGACCTACAATGAGCAGTTCTTC; CDR3 protein: CASWSEDKTYNEQFF
V gene: TRBV5-1; J gene: TRBJ1-2; clone size: -; D gene: TRBD1; CDR3 DNA: TGCGCCAGCAGCGGGAGGTCAGGGGGCGTTGATGGCTACACCTTC; CDR3 protein: CASSGRSGGVDGYTF
V gene: TRBV6-5; J gene: TRBJ2-5; clone size: -; D gene: -; CDR3 DNA: TGTGCCAGCAGCTTACTCCAGGGGAGAGAGACCCAGTACTTC; CDR3 protein: CASSLLQGRETQYF
V gene: TRBV19; J gene: TRBJ1-6; clone size: few; D gene: -; CDR3 DNA: TGTGCCAGTAGTATGGCAGGTAATTCACCCCTCCACTTT; CDR3 protein: CASSMAGNSPLHF
V gene: TRBV27; J gene: TRBJ2-5; clone size: -; D gene: TRBD1; CDR3 DNA: TGTGCCAGCAGTTTAGAAAGGGGGCGCGAGACCCAGTACTTC; CDR3 protein: CASSLERGRETQYF
V gene: TRBV29-1; J gene: TRBJ2-1; clone size: -; D gene: -; CDR3 DNA: TGCAGCGTCAGCCTCCTCCCGACAAACAATGAGCAGTTCTTC; CDR3 protein: CSVSLLPTNNEQFF
V gene: TRBV28; J gene: TRBJ2-5; clone size: -; D gene: -; CDR3 DNA: TGTGCCAGCAGTCCGAGACTAACCCGCGGCGAGACCCAGTACTTC; CDR3 protein: CASSPRLTRGETQYF
V gene: TRBV4-1; J gene: TRBJ1-2; clone size: -; D gene: -; CDR3 DNA: TGCGCCAGCAGCCAAGGATGGGGAGATCGACTCTATGGCTACACCTTC; CDR3 protein: CASSQGWGDRLYGYTF
V gene: TRBV7-7; J gene: TRBJ2-2; clone size: -; D gene: TRBD1; CDR3 DNA: TGTGCCAGCAGCTTAGGGACAGGGGGCTCCGGGGAGCTGTTTTTT; CDR3 protein: CASSLGTGGSGELFF
V gene: TRBV3-1/TRBV3-2; J gene: TRBJ1-2; clone size: once; D gene: TRBD1; CDR3 DNA: TGTGCCAGCAGCCTAGCCCGACAGGGAGGTGGCTACACCTTC; CDR3 protein: CASSLARQGGGYTF
V gene: TRBV28; J gene: TRBJ1-1; clone size: -; D gene: TRBD1; CDR3 DNA: TGTGCCAGCAGCGACAGGGGCAGGGGTGAAGCTTTCTTT; CDR3 protein: CASSDRGRGEAFF
V gene: TRBV19; J gene: TRBJ1-1; clone size: -; D gene: -; CDR3 DNA: TGTGCCAGTAAGGGAGGGCAGGTTAACACTGAAGCTTTCTTT; CDR3 protein: CASKGGQVNTEAFF
V gene: TRBV5-4; J gene: TRBJ2-3; clone size: -; D gene: -; CDR3 DNA: TGTGCCAGCAGCCAAGACATGGCGGATACGCAGTATTTT; CDR3 protein: CASSQDMADTQYF
V gene: TRBV24-1; J gene: TRBJ2-2; clone size: -; D gene: -; CDR3 DNA: TGTGCCACCAGTGATTCGAGGGAGCGGGTTTGGACCGGGGAGCTGTTTTTT; CDR3 protein: CATSDSRERVWTGELFF
V gene: TRBV5-1; J gene: TRBJ2-2; clone size: -; D gene: -; CDR3 DNA: TGCGCCAGCAGCTTGGATAGTGTTCCCGGGGAGCTGTTTTTT; CDR3 protein: CASSLDSVPGELFF
V gene: TRBV5-1; J gene: TRBJ1-4; clone size: -; D gene: -; CDR3 DNA: TGCGCCAGTAAGAGAGCGGAGTTGGATGAAAAACTGTTTTTT; CDR3 protein: CASKRAELDEKLFF
V gene: TRBV6-5; J gene: TRBJ1-1; clone size: once; D gene: -; CDR3 DNA: TGTGCCAGCTCTCAGGGCCGGAACACTGAAGCTTTCTTT; CDR3 protein: CASSQGRNTEAFF
V gene: TRBV5-3; J gene: TRBJ2-3; clone size: -; D gene: TRBD2; CDR3 DNA: TGTGCCAGAAGCCTCCGGGAGGGGCGGACTAGCACAGATACGCAGTATTTT; CDR3 protein: CARSLREGRTSTDTQYF
V gene: TRBV27; J gene: TRBJ2-3; clone size: -; D gene: TRBD2; CDR3 DNA: TGTGCCAGCAGGTCTAGCGGGGGACTCACAGATACGCAGTATTTT; CDR3 protein: CASRSSGGLTDTQYF
V gene: TRBV6-6; J gene: TRBJ2-7; clone size: few; D gene: -; CDR3 DNA: TGTGCCAGTACCCTCGAAGGGGGATTTTACGAGCAGTACTTC; CDR3 protein: CASTLEGGFYEQYF
V gene: TRBV28; J gene: TRBJ2-7; clone size: -; D gene: TRBD2; CDR3 DNA: TGTGCCAGCAGTCCGGGACTAGCGGGAGGCTTTGTTCGCTCCTACGAGCAGTACTTC; CDR3 protein: CASSPGLAGGFVRSYEQYF
V gene: TRBV28; J gene: TRBJ1-5; clone size: once; D gene: -; CDR3 DNA: TGTGCCAGCAGCTCTCGGGAGCCCCAGCATTTT; CDR3 protein: CASSSREPQHF
V gene: TRBV9; J gene: TRBJ2-2; clone size: once; D gene: TRBD2; CDR3 DNA: TGTGCCAGCAGCCGGGGACTAGCGGGATTGGACGGGGAGCTGTTTTTT; CDR3 protein: CASSRGLAGLDGELFF
V gene: TRBV2; J gene: TRBJ1-6; clone size: -; D gene: -; CDR3 DNA: TGTGCCAGCAGACCAGCGCAAGGGAGAAGTTCACCCCTCCACTTT; CDR3 protein: CASRPAQGRSSPLHF
V gene: TRBV5-4; J gene: TRBJ1-2; clone size: -; D gene: TRBD1; CDR3 DNA: TGTGCCAGCACCCCGGGACAGGGGGCAATTGGCTACACCTTC; CDR3 protein: CASTPGQGAIGYTF
V gene: TRBV28; J gene: TRBJ2-7; clone size: -; D gene: -; CDR3 DNA: TGTGCCAGCAGTTTAACAGGGTCTGGCTACGAGCAGTACTTC; CDR3 protein: CASSLTGSGYEQYF
V gene: TRBV4-1; J gene: TRBJ1-5; clone size: -; D gene: -; CDR3 DNA: TGCGCCAGCAGCCTAGACATCTACAATCAGCCCCAGCATTTT; CDR3 protein: CASSLDIYNQPQHF
V gene: TRBV13; J gene: TRBJ1-1; clone size: -; D gene: -; CDR3 DNA: TGTGCCAGCAGCTTAGAAGGAAGGGGGAACACTGAAGCTTTCTTT; CDR3 protein: CASSLEGRGNTEAFF
V gene: TRBV6-2/TRBV6-3; J gene: TRBJ2-2; clone size: -; D gene: TRBD1; CDR3 DNA: TGTGCCAGCAGTATCCGGGACAGAAGCACCGGGGAGCTGTTTTTT; CDR3 protein: CASSIRDRSTGELFF
V gene: TRBV7-9; J gene: TRBJ1-1; clone size: -; D gene: -; CDR3 DNA: TGTGCCAGCGTCCTTTGGGGAGAAGAGGCTTTCTTT; CDR3 protein: CASVLWGEEAFF
V gene: TRBV11-3; J gene: TRBJ1-6; clone size: few; D gene: -; CDR3 DNA: TGTGCCAGCAGCTTGGGGACAAATAATTCACCCCTCCACTTT; CDR3 protein: CASSLGTNNSPLHF
V gene: TRBV5-1; J gene: TRBJ2-3; clone size: few; D gene: TRBD2; CDR3 DNA: TGCGCCAGCAGCAGGACCGGGACTATGGGGACAGATACGCAGTATTTT; CDR3 protein: CASSRTGTMGTDTQYF
V gene: TRBV24-1; J gene: TRBJ1-5; clone size: -; D gene: -; CDR3 DNA: TGTGCCACCAGTGAGAGGGATTCGTATCAGCCCCAGCATTTT; CDR3 protein: CATSERDSYQPQHF
V gene: TRBV3-1/TRBV3-2; J gene: TRBJ1-1; clone size: few; D gene: TRBD1; CDR3 DNA: TGTGCCAGCAGCCAGAGGGACAGGAACACTGAAGCTTTCTTT; CDR3 protein: CASSQRDRNTEAFF
V gene: TRBV28; J gene: TRBJ2-2; clone size: -; D gene: -; CDR3 DNA: TGTGCCAGCAGTTTTCTGGCCGAAACGACCGGGGAGCTGTTTTTT; CDR3 protein: CASSFLAETTGELFF
V gene: TRBV28; J gene: TRBJ2-1; clone size: -; D gene: -; CDR3 DNA: TGTGCCAGCAGCGATCCTAGCTCCTACAATGAGCAGTTCTTC; CDR3 protein: CASSDPSSYNEQFF
V gene: TRBV6-5; J gene: TRBJ1-2; clone size: -; D gene: TRBD1; CDR3 DNA: TGTGCCAGCAGCTCCCAGGGGGCCTATGGCTACACCTTC; CDR3 protein: CASSSQGAYGYTF
V gene: TRBV28; J gene: TRBJ2-3; clone size: -; D gene: -; CDR3 DNA: TGTGCCAGCAGTTTAGCGGGAATCGATTCAGATACGCAGTATTTT; CDR3 protein: CASSLAGIDSDTQYF
V gene: TRBV6-5; J gene: TRBJ1-2; clone size: -; D gene: -; CDR3 DNA: TGTGCCAGCAGTTACTCGCAGGACACTAACTATGGCTACACCTTC; CDR3 protein: CASSYSQDTNYGYTF
V gene: TRBV7-9; J gene: TRBJ1-1; clone size: few; D gene: TRBD1; CDR3 DNA: TGTGCCAGCAGTCTTGACAGGGTGACTGAAGCTTTCTTT; CDR3 protein: CASSLDRVTEAFF
V gene: TRBV27; J gene: TRBJ1-4; clone size: -; D gene: TRBD1; CDR3 DNA: TGTGCCAGCAGACCAGGGGCGACAGGGGGCCATGAAAAACTGTTTTTT; CDR3 protein: CASRPGATGGHEKLFF
V gene: TRBV7-2; J gene: TRBJ1-5; clone size: -; D gene: -; CDR3 DNA: TGTGCCAGCAGCTTAACCCGAGGAGGGGATCAGCCCCAGCATTTT; CDR3 protein: CASSLTRGGDQPQHF
V gene: TRBV9; J gene: TRBJ2-2; clone size: few; D gene: -; CDR3 DNA: TGTGCCAGCAGCGTAGGGGCCCAGAGTAGGACCGGGGAGCTGTTTTTT; CDR3 protein: CASSVGAQSRTGELFF
V gene: TRBV9; J gene: TRBJ2-1; clone size: -; D gene: -; CDR3 DNA: TGTGCCAGCAGCGTATTCCCAGACGTCCGGGAGTACAATGAGCAGTTCTTC; CDR3 protein: CASSVFPDVREYNEQFF
V gene: TRBV28; J gene: TRBJ2-3; clone size: -; D gene: TRBD2; CDR3 DNA: TGTGCCAGCAGACGAGCTAGCGGGGGCACAGATACGCAGTATTTT; CDR3 protein: CASRRASGGTDTQYF
V gene: TRBV10-2; J gene: TRBJ2-1; clone size: -; D gene: TRBD2; CDR3 DNA: TGCGCCAGCACCTCACTCCCCCGGGAGGGCCGCAATGAGCAGTTCTTC; CDR3 protein: CASTSLPREGRNEQFF
V gene: TRBV28; J gene: TRBJ2-3; clone size: -; D gene: TRBD2; CDR3 DNA: TGTGCCAGCAGTTTGGCGGGAGTAACAGATACGCAGTATTTT; CDR3 protein: CASSLAGVTDTQYF
V gene: TRBV29-1; J gene: TRBJ1-1; clone size: -; D gene: TRBD1; CDR3 DNA: TGCAGCGTGGACAGGCGGCTTAAAAACACTGAAGCTTTCTTT; CDR3 protein: CSVDRRLKNTEAFF
V gene: TRBV21-1; J gene: TRBJ1-6; clone size: -; D gene: -; CDR3 DNA: TGTGCCAGCATCACCGGGACAGGGACCGCAAGCGAACGAAGCTCCTATAATTCACCCCTCCACTTT; CDR3 protein: CASITGTGTASERSSYNSPLHF